This entry is about one T cell receptor (beta chain). Multiple geographically separated regions of the hepatocellular carcinoma nodule were sampled separately. Sampled areas showed no macroscopic evidence of necrosis or hemorrhage. Germline V gives CDR1 SGHRS, CDR2 YFSETQ. The junction had 6 bases not matched to a gene; V was cut back by 1 base and J by 0 bases. The CDR3 extends over 18 amino acids. Only in-frame clones appear in the TCRdb table, and some are missing; sequencing was by immunoSEQ multiplex PCR. The data show around 6,200 clones, 70% to 80% seen once. The source of the sample is a study of intratumoral heterogeneity in liver cancer. The overall study: Most patients were male, with a median age of approximately 63 years.

This TCR was sampled from a woman in her 70s with hepatocellular carcinoma. The source was tumor tissue, collected before any cancer treatment. This sequence joins TRBV5-1 and TRBJ2-3, with 12 bases identical to TRBD2. CDR3 bases: TGCGCCAGCAGCTTGAGGGCTAGCGGGAGGGGAAGCACAGATACGCAGTATTTT. It specifies CASSLRASGRGSTDTQYF.